These T cell receptor beta chains were read from a single sample in a study of CD8+CD57+ T cells in acquired aplastic anemia. MiXCR, run by TCRdb on the reads, gives a single entry per CDR3 protein. The sample contains about 250,000 distinct CDR3 sequences, 45% to 50% of which appear only once. Sequences were obtained from sorted CD4+, CD8+, or CD8+CD57+ T cells (not recorded which) from PBMCs. The receptors stem from a human donor with aplastic anemia. CDR3s include the opening cysteine and the closing phenylalanine or tryptophan. Each record gives: V gene, J gene, CDR3 protein.

>TRBV6-4|TRBJ1-6
CASSHTGTGAFLLHF
>TRBV7-3|TRBJ1-1
CASSLEEGTEAFF
>TRBV6-5|TRBJ2-7
CASSYYRESGEQYF
>TRBV7-9|TRBJ2-7
CASSLRDRYEQYF
>TRBV6-5|TRBJ1-3
CASRLGTGVGNTIYF
>TRBV27|TRBJ1-2
CASSRTPRGGRNYGYTF
>TRBV2|TRBJ1-2
CASSPQVLYGYTF
>TRBV7-6|TRBJ2-7
CASSLSLGVSYEQYF
>TRBV29-1|TRBJ2-7
CSVDRGDSYEQYF
>TRBV4-3|TRBJ1-5
CASSQDRSVGQPQHF
>TRBV7-2|TRBJ2-3
CASSGGAYTDTQYF
>TRBV5-1|TRBJ2-7
CASSLMLAGDEQYF
>TRBV20-1|TRBJ2-3
CSAREDIPDTQYF
>TRBV20-1|TRBJ1-6
CSARDDRDGSSPLHF
>TRBV9|TRBJ2-7
CASSVDGLAGGRDEQHF
>TRBV7-7|TRBJ2-3
CASSFRETDTQYF
>TRBV13|TRBJ1-1
CASSQGLGTEALF
>TRBV12-3/TRBV12-4|TRBJ1-5
CASSHHRDPNQPQHF
>TRBV19|TRBJ1-6
CASSIFRGGDSPLHF
>TRBV7-9|TRBJ1-4
CASRFRGSENEKLFF
>TRBV5-8|TRBJ1-2
CASTLDRGTDGYTF
>TRBV7-9|TRBJ1-6
CASSYSSYNSPLHF
>TRBV29-1|TRBJ2-5
CSVGAAGQETQYF
>TRBV20-1|TRBJ1-1
CSAPPPRGQGTEAFF
>TRBV29-1|TRBJ2-3
CSVDVRESTDTQYF
>TRBV15|TRBJ2-7
CATSPHGQGQYF
>TRBV10-3|TRBJ1-2
CAISGDNNYGYTF
>TRBV7-9|TRBJ1-2
CASSLLPKTGGSGYGYTF
>TRBV6-5|TRBJ2-7
CASSTDRLEQYF
>TRBV5-5|TRBJ2-7
CASSFFLAGGTYEQYF
>TRBV7-2|TRBJ1-3
CASSLNTGAGNTIYF
>TRBV5-1|TRBJ1-5
CASSVGTRGSGQPQHF
>TRBV6-5|TRBJ1-2
CASSYGGGSYGYTF
>TRBV29-1|TRBJ1-1
CSVEVGQPGWNTEAFF
>TRBV12-5|TRBJ1-2
CASGSVTGEPPNYGYTF
>TRBV25-1|TRBJ2-1
CASSGGLAFGNEQFF
>TRBV30|TRBJ2-3
CAWSGGDTQYF
>TRBV27|TRBJ2-7
CASSKGASGREQYF
>TRBV9|TRBJ2-1
CASRGTGGLDERFF
>TRBV14|TRBJ1-2
CASSQAVMTGLANYGYTF
>TRBV5-4|TRBJ1-2
CASSFKLGQRYGYTF
>TRBV5-1|TRBJ2-7
CASSADDGIYEQYF
>TRBV19|TRBJ2-1
CASSPGLADYNEQFF
>TRBV6-2/TRBV6-3|TRBJ1-1
CASSYSGRGAGTEAFF
>TRBV12-3/TRBV12-4|TRBJ2-7
CASSEGTAGYEQYF
>TRBV2|TRBJ1-1
CALWVTEAFF